The clone carrying this TCR beta chain appeared a single time. Its antigen is unidentified. The record originates from a study of CD8 T cells in Susac syndrome. Study-level points and caveats: As the study acknowledged, the number of individuals in its TCR sequencing and HLA analysis was relatively small.

Reverse transcription of about 0.45 to 1 ug RNA was performed with random hexamers. Using its own MiXCR run on the immunoSEQ multiplex PCR reads, TCRdb lists one record per CDR3 protein. The sample yields about 90,000 distinct CDR3 sequences, about 95% seen once. This clonotype was obtained from a human donor with Susac syndrome. Specimen: CD8+ T cells from PBMCs.

CDR3 sequence: CASSTTSGLGSGANVLTF. The DNA of the CDR3 is TGTGCCAGCAGTACAACTAGCGGGTTGGGCTCTGGGGCCAACGTCCTGACTTTC. The genes are TRBV12-3 or TRBV12-4 and TRBJ2-6, with TRBD2 matching over 9 bases. This CDR3 contains 18 residues. J lost 0 bases, V lost 5 bases, and 8 bases had no gene match.